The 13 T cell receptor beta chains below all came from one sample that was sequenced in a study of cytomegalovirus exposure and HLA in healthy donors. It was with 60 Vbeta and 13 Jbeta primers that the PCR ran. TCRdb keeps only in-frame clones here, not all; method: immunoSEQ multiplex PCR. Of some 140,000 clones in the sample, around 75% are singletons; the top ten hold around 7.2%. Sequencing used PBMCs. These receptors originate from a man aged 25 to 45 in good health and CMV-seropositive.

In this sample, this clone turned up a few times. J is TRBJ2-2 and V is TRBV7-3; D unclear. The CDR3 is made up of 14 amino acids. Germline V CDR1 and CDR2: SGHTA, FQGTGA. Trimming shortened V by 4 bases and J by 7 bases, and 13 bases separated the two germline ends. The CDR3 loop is CASSSQASVGELFF. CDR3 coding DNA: TGTGCCAGCAGCTCTCAGGCGTCGGTCGGGGAGCTGTTTTTT.

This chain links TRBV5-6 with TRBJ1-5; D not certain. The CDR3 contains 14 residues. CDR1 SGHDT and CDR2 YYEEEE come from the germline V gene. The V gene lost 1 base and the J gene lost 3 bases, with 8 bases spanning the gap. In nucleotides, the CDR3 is TGTGCCAGCAGCTTGTGGTCACTCAATCAGCCCCAGCATTTT. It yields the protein CASSLWSLNQPQHF.

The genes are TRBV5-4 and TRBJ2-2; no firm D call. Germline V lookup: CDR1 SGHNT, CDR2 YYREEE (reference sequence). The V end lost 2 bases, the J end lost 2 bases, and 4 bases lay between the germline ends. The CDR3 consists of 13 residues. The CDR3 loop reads CASSFLNTGELFF. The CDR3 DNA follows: TGTGCCAGCAGCTTTTTAAACACCGGGGAGCTGTTTTTT.

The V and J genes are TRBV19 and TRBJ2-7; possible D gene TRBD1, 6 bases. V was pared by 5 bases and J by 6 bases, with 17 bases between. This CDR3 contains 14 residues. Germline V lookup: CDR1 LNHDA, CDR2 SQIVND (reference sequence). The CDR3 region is CASSASTGPLEQYF. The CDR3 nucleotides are TGTGCCAGTAGTGCATCGACAGGTCCCCTCGAGCAGTACTTC.

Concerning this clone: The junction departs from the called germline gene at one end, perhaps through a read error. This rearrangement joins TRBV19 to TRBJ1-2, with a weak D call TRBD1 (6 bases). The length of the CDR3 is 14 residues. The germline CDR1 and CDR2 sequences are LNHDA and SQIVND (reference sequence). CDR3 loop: CASTQGKGNYGHTF. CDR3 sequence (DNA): TGTGCCAGTACCCAGGGGAAGGGTAACTATGGCCACACCTTC.

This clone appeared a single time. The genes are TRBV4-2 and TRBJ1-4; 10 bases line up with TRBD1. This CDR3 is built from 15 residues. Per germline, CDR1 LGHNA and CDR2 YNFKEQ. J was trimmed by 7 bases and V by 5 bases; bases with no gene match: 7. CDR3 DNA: TGTGCCAGCAGCTCGGGACAGGGGCCCGTTGAAAAACTGTTTTTT. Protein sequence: CASSSGQGPVEKLFF.

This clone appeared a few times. In nucleotides, the CDR3 is TGTGCCAGCCGCCAGCGGGACACCTACGAGCAGTACTTC. It is translated as CASRQRDTYEQYF. The V gene is TRBV6-1, the J gene TRBJ2-7; maybe TRBD2 (7 bases). Germline V gene data show CDR1 as MNHNS and CDR2 as SASEGT. V was pared by 8 bases and J by 2 bases, with 13 bases between. The CDR3 loop spans 13 amino acids.

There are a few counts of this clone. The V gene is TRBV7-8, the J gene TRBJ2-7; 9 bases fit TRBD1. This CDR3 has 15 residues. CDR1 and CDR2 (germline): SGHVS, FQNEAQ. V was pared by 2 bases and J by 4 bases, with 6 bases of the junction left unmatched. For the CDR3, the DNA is TGTGCCAGCAGCTTAAGGGACAGGGAACGGTACGAGCAGTACTTC. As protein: CASSLRDRERYEQYF.

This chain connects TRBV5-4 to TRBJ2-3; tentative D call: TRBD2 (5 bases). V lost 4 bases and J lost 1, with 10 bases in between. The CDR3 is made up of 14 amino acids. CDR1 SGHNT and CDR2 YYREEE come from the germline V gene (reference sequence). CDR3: CASSPSRGTDTQYF. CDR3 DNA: TGTGCCAGCAGCCCATCGCGGGGCACAGATACGCAGTATTTT.

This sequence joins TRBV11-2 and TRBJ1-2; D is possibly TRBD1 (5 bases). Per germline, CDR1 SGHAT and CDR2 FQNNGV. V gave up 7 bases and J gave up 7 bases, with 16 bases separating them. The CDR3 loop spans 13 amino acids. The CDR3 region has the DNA TGTGCCAGCACCACCCAGGGATTAACTGGCTACACCTTC. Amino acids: CASTTQGLTGYTF.

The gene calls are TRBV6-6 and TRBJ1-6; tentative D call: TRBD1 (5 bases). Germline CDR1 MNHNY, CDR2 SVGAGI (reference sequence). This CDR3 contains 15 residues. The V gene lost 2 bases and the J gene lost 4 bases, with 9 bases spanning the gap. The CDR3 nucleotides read TGTGCCAGCAGTTACGAGGGGAGGTATAATTCACCCCTCCACTTT. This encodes CASSYEGRYNSPLHF.

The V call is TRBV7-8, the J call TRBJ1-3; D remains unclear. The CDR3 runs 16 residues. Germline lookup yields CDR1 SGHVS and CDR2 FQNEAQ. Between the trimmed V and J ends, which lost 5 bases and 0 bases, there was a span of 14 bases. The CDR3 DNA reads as TGTGCCAGCAGCCCGCGGGTGGGTCTCTCTGGAAACACCATATATTTT. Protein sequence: CASSPRVGLSGNTIYF.

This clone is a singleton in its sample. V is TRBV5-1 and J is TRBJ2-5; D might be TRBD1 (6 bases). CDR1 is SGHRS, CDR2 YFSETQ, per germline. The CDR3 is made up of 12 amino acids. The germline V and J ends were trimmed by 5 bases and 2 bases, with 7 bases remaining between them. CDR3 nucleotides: TGCGCCAGCAGGGGGACACAAGAGACCCAGTACTTC. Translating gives CASRGTQETQYF. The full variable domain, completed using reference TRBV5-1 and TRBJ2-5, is KAGVTQTPRYLIKTRGQQVTLSCSPISGHRSVSWYQQTPGQGLQFLFEYFSETQRNKGNFPGRFSGRQFSNSRSEMNVSTLELGDSALYLCASRGTQETQYFGPGTRLLVL.